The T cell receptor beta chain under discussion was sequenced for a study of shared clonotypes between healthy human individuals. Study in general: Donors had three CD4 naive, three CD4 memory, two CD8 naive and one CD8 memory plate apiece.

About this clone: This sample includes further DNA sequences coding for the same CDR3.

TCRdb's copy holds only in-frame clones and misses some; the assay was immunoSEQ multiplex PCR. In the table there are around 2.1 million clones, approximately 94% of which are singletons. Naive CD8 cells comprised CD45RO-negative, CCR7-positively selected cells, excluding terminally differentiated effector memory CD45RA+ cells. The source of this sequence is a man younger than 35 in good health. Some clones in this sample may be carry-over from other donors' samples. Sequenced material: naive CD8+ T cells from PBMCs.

The CDR3 region has the DNA TGTGCCAGCAGTAGCGGGAGGGGGTACAATGAGCAGTTCTTC. It codes for CASSSGRGYNEQFF. The V call is TRBV25-1, the J call TRBJ2-1; TRBD2 matches 10 bases. The CDR3 extends over 14 amino acids. Germline lookup yields CDR1 MGHDK and CDR2 SYGVNS. The V segment lost 5 bases and the J segment 4 bases; nucleotides outside the gene matches: 2.